These 12 T cell receptor beta chains share one sample of origin, sequenced in a study of T cell responses to AZD1222 COVID-19 vaccine (dated by TCRdb to about 2021). The library came from the immunoSEQ multiplex PCR assay. TCRdb mirrors the immuneACCESS table, restricted to in-frame sequences. Some clones are absent from its copies; in checked studies, under half trace to an unresolved V gene, and the reason for the others is unknown. The sample table records 120,000 to 150,000 clones; approximately 86% of these occur just once. Jointly, the top ten make up about 5% of the sample. The time point label for this specimen denotes: about 28 days (+/-7) after the second vaccine dose. The label giving this sample's treatment or condition can be read as: meningococcal conjugate vaccine given as trial control. The sequencing used peripheral blood, collected 28 days after the second dose of the MenACWY control vaccine. The receptors shown here come from an adult who received the MenACWY meningococcal vaccine as a control.

The chain recombines TRBV19 with TRBJ2-7, with 7 bases aligning to TRBD1. The ends lost 1 base at V and 5 bases at J; junction bases unmatched: 11. The germline CDR1 and CDR2 sequences are LNHDA and SQIVND (reference sequence). The CDR3 sequence is 16 residues long. The CDR3, as DNA: TGTGCCAGTAGTATAGCCGCGACAGGGTTCTTCAACGAGCAGTACTTC. It encodes CASSIAATGFFNEQYF.

This chain uses TRBV4-2 with TRBJ2-5; D possibly matches TRBD1 or TRBD2 (6 bases each). The CDR3 runs 14 residues. Per the germline V gene, CDR1 is LGHNA and CDR2 is YNFKEQ. The V gene lost 3 bases and the J gene lost 10 bases, with 18 bases spanning the gap. The CDR3: CASSQRGVDGVQYF. CDR3 DNA sequence: TGTGCCAGCAGCCAGAGGGGGGTGGACGGGGTCCAGTACTTC.

CDR3 in amino acids: CASSMGNQPQHF. In DNA, the CDR3 is TGTGCCAGTAGTATGGGCAATCAGCCCCAGCATTTT. The chain is built from TRBV19 and TRBJ1-5, with D unclear. The CDR3 is 12 amino acids. Trimming cost V 3 bases and J 2 bases, with 2 bases left between them. Germline CDR1 is LNHDA and CDR2 is SQIVND (reference sequence).

On this clone: An end of the junction differs from the germline gene, which may be a read error. The chain joins TRBV10-1 to TRBJ1-5; no clear D gene. CDR1 and CDR2 (germline): WNHNN, SYGVQD (reference sequence). There are 8 residues in the CDR3. CDR3 protein: CASPLDPF. In DNA, the CDR3 is TGCGCCAGCCCTCTTGACCCATTT.

V usage is TRBV4-3 and J usage is TRBJ1-2, with D perhaps TRBD1 (6 bases). Trimming pared 2 bases from V and 7 bases from J, leaving 17 bases between. Germline V gene data show CDR1 as LGHNA and CDR2 as YSLEER. The CDR3 is 15 residues long. The CDR3 region is CASSQYRAGDGGYTF. The CDR3 DNA is TGCGCCAGCAGCCAATACAGGGCCGGAGATGGTGGCTACACCTTC.

This sequence joins TRBV10-2 and TRBJ2-4, with 11 bases aligning to TRBD2. With 3 bases clipped from V and 4 bases from J, the junction kept 2 bases outside the gene matches. The CDR3 is made up of 15 amino acids. Germline V gene sequence: CDR1 WSHSY, CDR2 SAAADI. CDR3 region: CASSELAGVKNIQYF. DNA for the CDR3: TGCGCCAGCAGTGAACTAGCGGGAGTAAAAAACATTCAGTACTTC.

A single count supports this clone. V is TRBV5-1 and J is TRBJ2-7, with 13 bases aligning to TRBD2. Looked up from germline, CDR1 is SGHRS and CDR2 is YFSETQ. The CDR3 runs to 14 residues. V was pared by 4 bases and J by 3 bases, with 1 base of the junction left unmatched. This CDR3 is CASSGTSGNYEQYF. CDR3 bases: TGCGCCAGCAGCGGGACTAGCGGGAACTACGAGCAGTACTTC.

This clone has only a few counts. The chain joins TRBV6-5 to TRBJ2-7; TRBD1 might be the D (5 bases). Trimming removed 6 bases at V and 4 bases at J, with 16 bases between. This CDR3 comprises 14 residues. Germline V CDR1 and CDR2: MNHEY, SVGAGI. This CDR3 is CASSPVQGLYEQYF. The CDR3 DNA reads as TGTGCCAGCAGCCCGGTGCAGGGTTTGTACGAGCAGTACTTC.

V usage is TRBV5-4 and J usage is TRBJ2-2; TRBD1 matches 7 bases. The V segment lost 0 bases and the J segment 4 bases; nucleotides outside the gene matches: 6. Per germline, CDR1 SGHNT and CDR2 YYREEE (reference sequence). There are 16 residues in the CDR3. The CDR3 nucleotides are TGTGCCAGCAGCTTGGGACAGGGCAGGAGCACCGGGGAGCTGTTTTTT. Amino acids: CASSLGQGRSTGELFF. The full variable domain, completed using reference TRBV5-4 and TRBJ2-2, is ETGVTQSPTHLIKTRGQQVTLRCSSQSGHNTVSWYQQALGQGPQFIFQYYREEENGRGNFPPRFSGLQFPNYSSELNVNALELDDSALYLCASSLGQGRSTGELFFGEGSRLTVL.

This rearrangement joins TRBV7-6 to TRBJ1-1; D gene unclear. CDR3 length: 14 amino acids. V lost 5 bases and J 1 base, leaving 11 bases between the germline ends. Germline-derived CDR1 and CDR2 are SGHVS and FNYEAQ. As DNA, the CDR3 is TGTGCCAGCAGCCCTCGGACTGGGAACACTGAAGCTTTCTTT. It is translated as CASSPRTGNTEAFF.

This clone was observed a single time. The chain links TRBV6-5 to TRBJ1-1; D gene unclear. This CDR3 contains 15 residues. V lost 0 bases to trimming and J lost 0 bases, with 8 bases between them. Germline V lookup: CDR1 MNHEY, CDR2 SVGAGI. The CDR3: CASSYSVRLNTEAFF. In nucleotides, the CDR3 is TGTGCCAGCAGTTACTCGGTCAGGCTGAACACTGAAGCTTTCTTT.

The genes are TRBV18 and TRBJ1-3; D unclear. Trimming took 2 bases from V and 4 from J, leaving 18 bases between them. The CDR3 extends over 17 amino acids. Germline-derived CDR1 and CDR2 are KGHSH and LQKENI. The CDR3: CASSPNRVISAGNTIYF. CDR3 coding DNA: TGTGCCAGCTCACCAAACCGCGTAATTTCAGCGGGAAACACCATATATTTT.